A single count supports the clone carrying this TCR beta chain. Generated by immunoSEQ multiplex PCR, the TCRdb table keeps only in-frame clones and is missing some. Of 55,000 to 85,000 clones listed, approximately 94% are singletons. There are 18 residues in the CDR3. Looked up from germline, CDR1 is MDHEN and CDR2 is SYDVKM. V trimming: 4 bases; J trimming: 5 bases; junction bases outside the gene matches: 15. The sample is drawn from a study of T cell changes during pregnancy in multiple sclerosis. Sequenced here: peripheral blood, sampled in the third trimester of pregnancy. This receptor was identified in a female donor with multiple sclerosis, enrolled in a pregnancy study. The chain employs TRBV28 and TRBJ2-7, with 12 bases identical to TRBD2. CDR3 protein: CASSSAPRLAGVVHEQYF. The DNA of the CDR3 is TGTGCCAGCAGTTCCGCCCCCCGACTAGCGGGAGTTGTCCACGAGCAGTACTTC.